This TCR beta chain stems from a study of CD8 T cells in ankylosing spondylitis. Findings of the study overall: Previous work reported some of these motif variants in the synovial fluid and blood of reactive arthritis. CD8+ cells made up the disease-linked clones, which were relatively rare in peripheral blood. Disease-linked clones reportedly showed significant enrichment in matched ankylosing spondylitis synovial fluid.

Trimming shortened V by 3 bases and J by 2 bases, and 10 bases separated the two germline ends. Germline V CDR1 and CDR2: LGHNA, YNFKEQ. The CDR3 has 14 amino acids. This clonotype has a single count. Its antigen is currently unknown. 5'-RACE, quantitative and with molecular barcodes, yielded the TCR beta libraries. TCRdb re-called the 5' RACE reads with MiXCR, one entry per CDR3 protein. The sample lists roughly 180,000 distinct CDR3 sequences; around a tenth were seen once. The chain joins TRBV4-2 to TRBJ1-2; possible D gene TRBD1, 5 bases. Sequenced sample: blood, either unsorted or a sorted T cell fraction (not recorded which). The sequence was collected from a female donor with ankylosing spondylitis or in good health (not recorded which). The CDR3 nucleotides read TGTGCCAGCAGCCATGGCGGGGGGAACTATGGCTACACCTTC. Encoded protein: CASSHGGGNYGYTF.